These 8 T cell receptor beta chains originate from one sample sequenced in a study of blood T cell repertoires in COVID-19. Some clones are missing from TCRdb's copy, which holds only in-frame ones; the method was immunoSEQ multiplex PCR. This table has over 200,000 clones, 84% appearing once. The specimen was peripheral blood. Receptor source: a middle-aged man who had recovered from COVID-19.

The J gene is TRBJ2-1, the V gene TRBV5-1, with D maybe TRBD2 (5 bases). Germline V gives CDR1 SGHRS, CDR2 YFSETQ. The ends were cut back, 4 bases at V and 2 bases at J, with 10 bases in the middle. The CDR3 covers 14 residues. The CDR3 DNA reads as TGCGCCAGCAGCAGAACTAGGGCCTACAATGAGCAGTTCTTC. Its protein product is CASSRTRAYNEQFF.

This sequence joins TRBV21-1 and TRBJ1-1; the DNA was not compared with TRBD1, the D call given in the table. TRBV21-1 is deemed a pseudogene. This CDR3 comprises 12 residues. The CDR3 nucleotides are TGTGCCAGCAGCAAACCGGGACACAAAGCTTTCTTT. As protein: CASSKPGHKAFF.

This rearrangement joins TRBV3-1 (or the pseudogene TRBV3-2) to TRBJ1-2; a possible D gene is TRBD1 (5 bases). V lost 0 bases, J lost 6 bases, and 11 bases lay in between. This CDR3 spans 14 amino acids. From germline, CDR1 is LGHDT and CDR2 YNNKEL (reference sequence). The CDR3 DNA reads TGTGCCAGCAGCCAAGAAAGGGGAAGAGATGGCTACACCTTC. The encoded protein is CASSQERGRDGYTF.

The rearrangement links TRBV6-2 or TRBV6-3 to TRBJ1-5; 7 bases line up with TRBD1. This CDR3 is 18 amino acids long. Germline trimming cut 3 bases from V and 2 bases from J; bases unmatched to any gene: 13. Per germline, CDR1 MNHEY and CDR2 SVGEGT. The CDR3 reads CASSYKVGTGAGNQPQHF. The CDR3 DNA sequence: TGTGCCAGCAGTTATAAGGTTGGTACAGGGGCCGGCAATCAGCCCCAGCATTTT.

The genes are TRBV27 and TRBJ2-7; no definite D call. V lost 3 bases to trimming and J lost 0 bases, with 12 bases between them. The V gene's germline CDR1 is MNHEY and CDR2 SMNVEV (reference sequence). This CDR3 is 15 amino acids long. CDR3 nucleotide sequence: TGTGCCAGCAGTTTCAGACCACAGAGCTCCTACGAGCAGTACTTC. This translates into CASSFRPQSSYEQYF.

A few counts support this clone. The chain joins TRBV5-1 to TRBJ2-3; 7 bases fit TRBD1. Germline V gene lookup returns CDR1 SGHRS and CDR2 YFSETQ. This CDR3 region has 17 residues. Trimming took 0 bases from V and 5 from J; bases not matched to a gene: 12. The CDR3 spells CASSLGPGTGVKDTQYF. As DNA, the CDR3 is TGCGCCAGCAGCTTGGGGCCCGGCACAGGGGTGAAAGATACGCAGTATTTT. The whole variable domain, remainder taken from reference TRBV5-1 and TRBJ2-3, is KAGVTQTPRYLIKTRGQQVTLSCSPISGHRSVSWYQQTPGQGLQFLFEYFSETQRNKGNFPGRFSGRQFSNSRSEMNVSTLELGDSALYLCASSLGPGTGVKDTQYFGPGTRLTVL.

The CDR3 sequence: CASTLRVGSDTEAFF. The CDR3 DNA reads as TGTGCCAGCACCCTTAGAGTAGGTAGCGATACTGAAGCTTTCTTT. V and J are TRBV2 and TRBJ1-1; D is unresolved. Trimming left V 7 bases short and J 5 bases short, with 20 bases between. Germline CDR1 is SNHLY and CDR2 is FYNNEI. The CDR3 extends over 15 amino acids. Variable domain in full (rest from reference TRBV2 and TRBJ1-1): EPEVTQTPSHQVTQMGQEVILRCVPISNHLYFYWYRQILGQKVEFLVSFYNNEISEKSEIFDDQFSVERPDGSNFTLKIRSTKLEDSAMYFCASTLRVGSDTEAFFGQGTRLTVV.

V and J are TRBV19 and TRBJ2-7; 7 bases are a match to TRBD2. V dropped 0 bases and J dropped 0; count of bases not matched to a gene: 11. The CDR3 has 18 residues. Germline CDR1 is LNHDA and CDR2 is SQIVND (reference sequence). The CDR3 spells CASSIEAAGNTISYEQYF. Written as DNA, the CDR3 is TGTGCCAGTAGTATAGAAGCAGCGGGGAATACTATCTCCTACGAGCAGTACTTC. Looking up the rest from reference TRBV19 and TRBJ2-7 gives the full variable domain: DGGITQSPKYLFRKEGQNVTLSCEQNLNHDAMYWYRQDPGQGLRLIYYSQIVNDFQKGDIAEGYSVSREKKESFPLTVTSAQKNPTAFYLCASSIEAAGNTISYEQYFGPGTRLTVT.